The present entry profiles one T cell receptor beta chain with its context. Its specificity is not known. Some clones are missing from TCRdb's copy, which holds only in-frame ones; the method was immunoSEQ multiplex PCR. Of approximately 150,000 clones listed, roughly 92% were seen once; the top ten hold 9.3%. The CDR3 length is 12 residues. V was trimmed by 5 bases and J by 7 bases, leaving 8 bases between them. CDR1 MNHEY and CDR2 SVGAGI come from the germline V gene. The data originate from a study of T cell responses to AZD1222 COVID-19 vaccine. The study's findings and limits: Only a handful of AZD1222 recipients, roughly six in all, had baseline seropositivity. Targeting of unmutated variant regions was reportedly seen in nearly half of spike-specific TCRs. Repertoire sampling occurred only after the peak T cell response.

Second-dose intervals near 4 or 12 weeks were combined. The V call is TRBV6-5, the J call TRBJ1-4; tentative D call: TRBD1 (6 bases). This clonotype was obtained from an adult who received the AZD1222 COVID-19 vaccine. Sequenced material: peripheral blood, taken 28 days after the second AZD1222 dose. The CDR3 sequence is CASSQGSEKLFF. The CDR3 DNA reads TGTGCCAGCAGTCAGGGGAGTGAAAAACTGTTTTTT.